Below are 3 T cell receptor beta chains sequenced from a single sample in a study of cytomegalovirus exposure and HLA in healthy donors. 60 Vbeta and 13 Jbeta primers were used in PCR. The data were produced by immunoSEQ multiplex PCR, yet TCRdb's version contains in-frame clones alone and is incomplete. The sample includes around 40,000 clones, about 85% of them seen just once. Sequenced material: PBMCs. These receptors all come from a woman between 35 and 50 years old in good health and CMV-seropositive.

The CDR3 is CASSRTGGRWDGYTF. CDR3 nucleotides: TGTGCCAGCAGCCGGACAGGAGGTCGCTGGGATGGCTACACCTTC. This rearrangement joins TRBV7-8 to TRBJ1-2; 7 bases match TRBD1. Looked up from germline, CDR1 is SGHVS and CDR2 is FQNEAQ. The CDR3 has 15 amino acids. With 5 bases clipped from V and 6 bases from J, the junction kept 12 bases outside the gene matches.

This sequence joins TRBV6-1 and TRBJ1-1; D possibly corresponds to TRBD1 (6 bases). Germline CDR1 and CDR2: MNHNS and SASEGT. The CDR3 spans 14 residues. Trimming took off 6 bases at V and 10 bases at J, with 21 bases between the two ends. CDR3 amino acids: CASSIRGYRGGAFF. As DNA, the CDR3 is TGTGCCAGCAGCATAAGGGGCTATCGAGGGGGAGCTTTCTTT.

This rearrangement joins TRBV28 to TRBJ1-2; tentatively, D is TRBD1 (5 bases). CDR1 and CDR2 from the germline V gene are MDHEN and SYDVKM. The V gene lost 6 bases and the J gene lost 3 bases, with 11 bases spanning the gap. The length of the CDR3 is 13 residues. CDR3 DNA: TGTGCCAGCAGGGTCGGAGGGGACTATGGCTACACCTTC. Amino acid sequence: CASRVGGDYGYTF.